This T cell receptor (beta chain) was documented in a study of T cell repertoires in cytomegalovirus infection (dated by TCRdb to the late 2010s). Broadly, across the study: Donor HLA type was relevant to the analysis, because carriage of CMV infection together with the matching HLA type was indicated by public TCR beta signatures. General study outcomes and caveats: Carriers of CMV infection plus the relevant HLA type were discriminated by the cumulative frequency of public TCR beta family members in the study cohort and in an independent approximately 360-donor cohort. In the ex vivo response, HLA-C-restricted CMV-specific TCR beta clonotypes were dominant, and in two of eight donors the single most frequent clonotype came from this HLA-C-restricted group.

The CDR3, cysteine through phenylalanine, is 16 amino acids long. Of the read, only the CDR3 DNA is kept; its 48 bases are in frame from base 1. Sequences MDHEN (CDR1) and SYDVKM (CDR2) are obtained from the germline V gene. Trimming removed 2 bases from V and 5 bases from J; the gene matches leave 6 bases unexplained. Reads for this sample came from an Illumina HiSeq 1500. The public reads were run again by TCRdb, first through fastp at Q25 and then through MiXCR, and only productive beta chains were kept. Every CDR3 protein is listed once, alongside the most common genes and DNA of its rows. The sample data list approximately 500,000 distinct CDR3 sequences, and 16% of these were observed just once. The ten biggest clones cover around 25% of the sample. In this sample, this clonotype turned up a few times. Its cognate antigen has yet to be identified. Within one base of it there is no much larger clone, and no base qualities were kept.

The source material was CD8+ T cells from PBMCs. The sequence was obtained from a human donor in good health (CMV status not recorded). Some clones in this sample may be carry-over from other donors' samples. The chain employs TRBV28 and TRBJ2-1, with 10 junctional bases fitting TRBD2. The CDR3 is CASSLEVLAGDNEQFF. In nucleotides, the sequence is TGTGCCAGCAGTTTAGAAGTCCTAGCGGGAGACAATGAGCAGTTCTTC.